These T cell receptor beta chains were read from a single sample in a study of early T cells in non-severe SARS-CoV-2 infection. Via MiXCR, TCRdb re-called the 5' RACE reads, giving one row per CDR3 protein. The sample shows 75,000 to 100,000 distinct CDR3 sequences, 15% of them seen only once. Sequenced: whole blood. The receptors shown here come from an adult who was a healthcare worker with PCR-confirmed SARS-CoV-2 infection or an uninfected control (not recorded which). Both conserved end residues are trimmed from each CDR3.

v_gene	j_gene	CDR3aa
TRBV6-2/TRBV6-3	TRBJ2-3	ASSNHRDRSTDTQY
TRBV4-1	TRBJ2-1	ASSQSVLAGGPGDEQF
TRBV27	TRBJ2-5	ASSSDRGEETQY
TRBV7-5	TRBJ2-3	ISVPEAYRLQRGPVDTQY
TRBV10-3	TRBJ2-2	AISVGGPGTGELF
TRBV20-1	TRBJ2-7	SARSLTSGRNLYEQY
TRBV7-8	TRBJ1-1	ASSPTSPNTEAF
TRBV6-5	TRBJ2-7	ASSLGTSGHYEQY
TRBV20-1	TRBJ2-4	SARSLAGGGAKNIQY
TRBV29-1	TRBJ2-4	SAGTNLAKNIQY
TRBV19	TRBJ2-6	ASISVHSGANVLT
TRBV20-1	TRBJ1-6	SASPFGPFGSPLH
TRBV20-1	TRBJ2-7	SARGTYYEQY
TRBV7-2	TRBJ1-4	ASSLLQEKLF
TRBV28	TRBJ2-7	AGPGQGASYEQY
TRBV28	TRBJ2-3	ASSSWVTDTQY
TRBV30	TRBJ2-1	ARRVAGGVDEQF